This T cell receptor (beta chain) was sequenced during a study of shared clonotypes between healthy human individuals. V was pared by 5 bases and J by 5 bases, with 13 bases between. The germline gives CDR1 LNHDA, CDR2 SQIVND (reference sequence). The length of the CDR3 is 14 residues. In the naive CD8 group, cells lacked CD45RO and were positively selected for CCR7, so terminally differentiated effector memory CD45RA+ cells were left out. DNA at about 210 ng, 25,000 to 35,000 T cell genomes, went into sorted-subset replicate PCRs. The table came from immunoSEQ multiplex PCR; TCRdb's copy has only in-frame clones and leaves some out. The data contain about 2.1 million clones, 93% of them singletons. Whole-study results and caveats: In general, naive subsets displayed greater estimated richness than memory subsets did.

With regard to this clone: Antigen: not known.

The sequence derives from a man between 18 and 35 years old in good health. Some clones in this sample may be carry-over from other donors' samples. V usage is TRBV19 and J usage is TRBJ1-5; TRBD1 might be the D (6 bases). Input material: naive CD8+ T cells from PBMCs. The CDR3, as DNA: TGTGCCAGTAGTTTCAGGGGTTTCGATCAGCCCCAGCATTTT. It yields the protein CASSFRGFDQPQHF.